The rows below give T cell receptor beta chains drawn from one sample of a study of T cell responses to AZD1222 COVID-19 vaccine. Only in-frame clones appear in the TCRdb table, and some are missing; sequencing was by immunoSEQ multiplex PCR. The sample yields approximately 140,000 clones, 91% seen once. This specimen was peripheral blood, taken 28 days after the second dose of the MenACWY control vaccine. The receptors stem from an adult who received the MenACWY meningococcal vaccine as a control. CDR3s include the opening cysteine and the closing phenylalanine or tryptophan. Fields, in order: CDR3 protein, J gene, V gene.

CASSPGTEEKLFF	TRBJ1-4	TRBV28
CASSLDNRGLGGYTF	TRBJ1-2	TRBV5-8
CASSLSWSGANVLTF	TRBJ2-6	TRBV27
CATSDWGNNPGAGGADTQYF	TRBJ2-3	TRBV24-1
CAIGATREQYF	TRBJ2-7	TRBV10-3
CASSISGGSNQPQHF	TRBJ1-5	TRBV19
CASSSGLAGRETQYF	TRBJ2-5	TRBV7-9
CASSQDLGAVRGYTF	TRBJ1-2	TRBV4-3
CASSVDVSGELFF	TRBJ2-2	TRBV2
CASMGTGTAFTYGYTF	TRBJ1-2	TRBV28
CASSAGRLRASRETQYF	TRBJ2-5	TRBV9
CASIPGTSGQETQYF	TRBJ2-5	TRBV11-2
CASSSYMGELFF	TRBJ2-2	TRBV11-3
CASSLTGLRTDTQYF	TRBJ2-3	TRBV4-3
CAWSVLGGTGGVGQYF	TRBJ2-7	TRBV30
CASSLAGNTIYF	TRBJ1-3	TRBV7-2
CASSSGGNEKLFF	TRBJ1-4	TRBV5-1
CASQNPGPGNQPQHF	TRBJ1-5	TRBV7-8
CAISESSGQETQYF	TRBJ2-5	TRBV10-3
CASSTDRGREQFF	TRBJ2-1	TRBV7-3
CASSPGQPIGANTEAFF	TRBJ1-1	TRBV6-2/TRBV6-3
CASSLRGAGTGELFF	TRBJ2-2	TRBV5-4
CASSDGLSGNTIYF	TRBJ1-3	TRBV2
CASSRTGRDEQYF	TRBJ2-7	TRBV5-6
CASSLAVTNYGYTF	TRBJ1-2	TRBV7-8